One T cell receptor beta chain is described in this entry. Its antigen is not identified. CDR1 is PRHDT, CDR2 FYEKMQ, per germline (reference sequence). V was shortened by 1 base and J by 4 bases, with 10 bases between the two germline ends. The CDR3 extends over 14 amino acids. The data were obtained in a study of shared clonotypes between healthy human individuals. Background on the study: CD4 naive and CD4 memory each took three plates per donor, while CD8 naive took two and CD8 memory one.

TCRdb keeps only in-frame clones here, not all; method: immunoSEQ multiplex PCR. The sample contains 500,000 to 550,000 clones, 95% to 96% of which appear only once. Overall study findings and caveats: When compared with the clonotypes that were shared by all four sorted-subset donors, the non-shared clonotypes turned out to have lower generation probabilities. The small donor group covered limited genetic and exposure diversity.

The chain uses TRBV13 and TRBJ2-5; D not resolved. The receptor's source is a woman in her 30s in good health. The sample comprised naive CD4+ T cells sorted from blood. Noted subset: CD45RA+ positively selected. The CDR3 region is CASSLAPRGETQYF. In DNA, the CDR3 is TGTGCCAGCAGCTTAGCCCCCCGCGGAGAGACCCAGTACTTC.